The clone carrying this TCR beta chain was seen only once. CDR1 and CDR2 (germline): SQVTM, ANQGSEA. The CDR3 loop spans 13 amino acids. Trimming cost V 6 bases and J 3 bases, with 15 bases left between them. Next came a second PCR, run for roughly 6 to 11 cycles, which used a sample-barcoded 5' primer along with a J-beta primer mix. Every cDNA molecule bore a tag from a template-switch adaptor containing 12 random nucleotides. Every sample returned 2.5 million or more CDR3-containing paired-end reads. Each CDR3 protein is one row after TCRdb ran MiXCR on the 5' RACE reads. The sample has roughly 900,000 distinct CDR3 sequences, around 48% seen once. The sample is drawn from a study of blood T cells in healthy people across ages.

The source material was blood. This rearrangement joins TRBV29-1 to TRBJ2-7, with D perhaps matching TRBD1 or TRBD2 (5 bases each). The sequence came from a man aged 25-45 years in good health. CDR3 sequence reads: CSVAGTGNYEQYF. CDR3 nucleotides: TGCAGCGTCGCCGGGACGGGAAACTACGAGCAGTACTTC.